This entry is about one TCR beta chain. What it binds is unknown. These data originate in a study of cytomegalovirus exposure and HLA in healthy donors. The overall study: The approximately 130 validation repertoires and the approximately 640 first-cohort repertoires shared a platform, a later analysis reported. The study, taken as a whole, reports: Under in vitro conditions, a few CMV-associated chains were confirmed as specific for CMV antigens.

Sequenced by immunoSEQ multiplex PCR; TCRdb stores in-frame clones only, minus some. The table records over 150,000 clones, around 96% of them present only once. The CDR3 consists of 13 residues. The V end was cut by 4 bases, the J end by 6 bases, with 16 bases between. CDR1 SQVTM and CDR2 ANQGSEA come from the germline V gene. The sequencing sample was made of PBMCs. J is TRBJ2-7 and V is TRBV29-1; weak D call: TRBD1 (6 bases). This receptor was taken from a woman between 18 and 29 years old in good health and CMV-seronegative. CDR3: CSVGGQTHSEQYF. The CDR3 region has the DNA TGCAGCGTTGGCGGACAGACCCACAGCGAGCAGTACTTC.